These T cell receptor beta chains were read from a single sample in a study of T cells after yellow fever vaccination. MiXCR, applied by TCRdb to the 5' RACE reads, yields one record per CDR3 protein. The sample includes more than 350,000 distinct CDR3 sequences, 11% seen only once; the top ten take 15% to 20%. Sample: PBMCs, taken on the day of the first yellow fever vaccination. The receptors derive from a man aged 18 to 30 who received the YFV17D yellow fever vaccine. CDR3s include the opening cysteine and the closing phenylalanine or tryptophan. A D gene is named only where the DNA matches it firmly. Clone size is not always given. Where it is, it says once, few, many or a class for expanded clones.

J gene,clone size,D gene,V gene,CDR3 DNA,CDR3 protein
TRBJ2-1,-,-,TRBV2,TGTGCCAGCAGTACGGAATCCAACAATGAGCAGTTCTTC,CASSTESNNEQFF
TRBJ2-5,-,-,TRBV20-1,TGCAGTGCTAGTCCCAGGTTGAACGCTATGGGAGAGACCCAGTACTTC,CSASPRLNAMGETQYF
TRBJ2-1,many,-,TRBV24-1,TGTGCCACCAGTGATGGGTTAAGGGGCAAAAATGAGCAGTTCTTC,CATSDGLRGKNEQFF
TRBJ2-3,-,-,TRBV4-3,TGCGCCAGCAGCCAAGGGGGGGCCCAACCCACAGATACGCAGTATTTT,CASSQGGAQPTDTQYF
TRBJ2-1,few,TRBD2,TRBV20-1,TGCAGTGCTAGAGATCAGCGGGGGGCATACAATGAGCAGTTCTTC,CSARDQRGAYNEQFF
TRBJ1-1,-,-,TRBV27,TGTGCCAGCAGTTTTATAGGGAACACTGAAGCTTTCTTT,CASSFIGNTEAFF
TRBJ2-1,few,-,TRBV5-1,TGCGCCAGCAGCTCTACCCCCACAGCGAGCTCCTACAATGAGCAGTTCTTC,CASSSTPTASSYNEQFF
TRBJ1-5,few,-,TRBV27,TGTGCCAGCAGTTTCGGGGGGGGAGATCAGCCCCAGCATTTT,CASSFGGGDQPQHF
TRBJ2-7,-,TRBD1,TRBV20-1,TGCAGTGCGCAGAATAGACAGGGGGCGCGGTACTTC,CSAQNRQGARYF
TRBJ1-6,-,-,TRBV12-3/TRBV12-4,TGTGCCAGCACCCCCGGACCTAGACGTAATTCACCCCTCCACTTT,CASTPGPRRNSPLHF
TRBJ2-5,-,TRBD1,TRBV27,TGTGCCAGCAGTCGACGGGACAGCCGTGAGACCCAGTACTTC,CASSRRDSRETQYF
TRBJ1-6,-,-,TRBV7-9,TGTGCCAGCAGCTCCATTCCAGGAGACACTTCACCCCTCCACTTT,CASSSIPGDTSPLHF
TRBJ2-7,few,TRBD1,TRBV4-1,TGCGCCAGCAGCCCCCGGGACAGGGCGGTCTACGAGCAGTACTTC,CASSPRDRAVYEQYF
TRBJ2-5,-,TRBD2,TRBV4-1,TGCGCCAGCAGCCAAGGGGTACTAGCGGGGGAAGAGACCCAGTACTTC,CASSQGVLAGEETQYF
TRBJ1-1,-,-,TRBV20-1,TGCAGTGCACCAGGCGGCACTGAAGCTTTCTTT,CSAPGGTEAFF
TRBJ1-2,few,TRBD1,TRBV4-3,TGCGCCAGCAGCCAAGATTGGTGGGGCAGGGGGGATGGCTACACCTTC,CASSQDWWGRGDGYTF
TRBJ2-1,few,TRBD2,TRBV5-4,TGTGCCAGCAGCTTGGGGGCGGGGGGGCTCTACAATGAGCAGTTCTTC,CASSLGAGGLYNEQFF
TRBJ2-7,few,-,TRBV6-5,TGTGCCAGCAGTTACGGTGCTGGGACCTACGAGCAGTACTTC,CASSYGAGTYEQYF
TRBJ1-5,many,-,TRBV10-3,TGTGCCACCGCGGCCGGGGGCAATCAGCCCCAGCATTTT,CATAAGGNQPQHF
TRBJ2-3,few,-,TRBV4-1,TGCGCCAGCAGCCAAGTGGGTGGGGGCCCACTGGGGTATTTT,CASSQVGGGPLGYF